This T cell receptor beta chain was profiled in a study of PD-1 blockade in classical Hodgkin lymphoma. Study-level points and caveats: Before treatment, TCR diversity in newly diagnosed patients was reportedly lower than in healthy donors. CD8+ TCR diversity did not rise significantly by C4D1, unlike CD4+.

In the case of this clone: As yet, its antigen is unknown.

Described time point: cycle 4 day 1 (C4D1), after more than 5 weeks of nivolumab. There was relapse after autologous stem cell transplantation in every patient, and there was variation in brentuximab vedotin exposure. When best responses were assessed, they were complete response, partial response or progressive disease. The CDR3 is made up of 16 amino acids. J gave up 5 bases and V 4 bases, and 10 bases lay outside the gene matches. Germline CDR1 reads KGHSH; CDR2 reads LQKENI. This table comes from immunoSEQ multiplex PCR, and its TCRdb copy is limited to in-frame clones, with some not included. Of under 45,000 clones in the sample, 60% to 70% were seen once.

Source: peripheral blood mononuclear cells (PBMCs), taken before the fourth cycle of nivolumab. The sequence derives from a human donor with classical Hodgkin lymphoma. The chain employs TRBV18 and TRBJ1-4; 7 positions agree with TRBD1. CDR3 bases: TGTGCCAGCTCACGGAATGACAGGGAGTTAAATGAAAAACTGTTTTTT. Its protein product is CASSRNDRELNEKLFF.